This is a list of T cell receptor beta chains from one sample in a study of response to subunit inactivated influenza vaccine. TCRdb reprocessed the RT-PCR reads with MiXCR, giving one entry per CDR3 protein. The sample carries about 520,000 distinct CDR3 sequences, around 7.7% recorded once. This specimen was PBMCs from blood, taken around 2 years after vaccination. The receptors originated from a man in his fifties or sixties who received an inactivated influenza vaccine. CDR3s include the opening cysteine and the closing phenylalanine or tryptophan. The D gene is left open where the match is weak. The size entry is marked missing in some rows and otherwise reads once, few, many or a size class.

v_gene	d_gene	abundance	j_gene	CDR3nt	CDR3aa
TRBV28	-	-	TRBJ1-5	TGTGTCAGCAGCCCCGGCGATTCCACTCAGCCCCAGCATTTT	CVSSPGDSTQPQHF
TRBV11-2	-	few	TRBJ2-3	TGTGCCAGCAGCTTAGTACAAGATACGCAGTATTTT	CASSLVQDTQYF
TRBV3-1	-	many	TRBJ2-2	TGTGCCAGCAGCTACAGGGGAGGCACCGGGGAGCTGTTTTTT	CASSYRGGTGELFF
TRBV2	TRBD1	-	TRBJ1-2	TGTGCCAGCAAAGAGCTCCCGACAGGGGGTGGCTACACCTTC	CASKELPTGGGYTF
TRBV29-1	TRBD2	-	TRBJ2-1	TGCAGCGTTGGGCTAGCGGGCGGGCGGGGGGAGCAGTTCTTC	CSVGLAGGRGEQFF
TRBV7-2	-	many	TRBJ2-7	TGTGCCAGCAGCTTAACGGGTCTCCCCTACGAGCAGTACTTC	CASSLTGLPYEQYF
TRBV18	-	many	TRBJ1-2	TGTGCCAGCTCACCACTCGAGGGCTCTGGCTATGGCTACACCTTC	CASSPLEGSGYGYTF
TRBV27	TRBD1	-	TRBJ1-2	TGTGCCAGCAGTTTCGGGGACAGGGGATCGGGAGGCTACACCTTC	CASSFGDRGSGGYTF
TRBV6-5	-	-	TRBJ1-1	TGTGCCAGCAGTTATGGGGGGACTAACACTGAAGCTTTCTTT	CASSYGGTNTEAFF
TRBV3-1	-	-	TRBJ1-1	TGTGCCAGCAGCCAGCCTGGTTATGCCGGGGTCAACACTGAAGCTTTCTTT	CASSQPGYAGVNTEAFF
TRBV7-3	-	few	TRBJ1-4	TGTGCCAGCAGCTCGATGACTGGAGAAAAACTGTTTTTT	CASSSMTGEKLFF
TRBV12-2	-	-	TRBJ2-3	TGTGCAAGTCGCTTAGCGTGCTGGGCGAACCCAGATACGCAGTATTTT	CASRLACWANPDTQYF
TRBV5-5	-	many	TRBJ2-3	TGTGCCAGCAGCTTGCAGGAAAGCACAGATACGCAGTATTTT	CASSLQESTDTQYF
TRBV6-2/TRBV6-3	TRBD2	many	TRBJ2-1	TGTGCCAGCGGTTGGGCAGCGGGGGGATCCTCCTACAATGAGCAGTTCTTC	CASGWAAGGSSYNEQFF
TRBV20-1	TRBD1	many	TRBJ2-2	TGCAGTGCTAAAAAGGGACAGACGAACACCGGGGAGCTGTTTTTT	CSAKKGQTNTGELFF
TRBV7-2	-	-	TRBJ2-7	TGTGCCAGCAGCTTAGCGGTCACGACCTCCTACGAGCAGTACTTC	CASSLAVTTSYEQYF
TRBV6-2/TRBV6-3	-	-	TRBJ1-5	TGTGCCAGCAGGCTATTTAGCAATCAGCCCCAGCATTTT	CASRLFSNQPQHF
TRBV20-1	-	-	TRBJ2-3	TGCAGTGCTAGAGCACCATCTCCCACAGATACGCAGTATTTT	CSARAPSPTDTQYF
TRBV6-5	TRBD1	few	TRBJ1-1	TGTGCCAGCAGTTCCGGTCCGACAGGGGGCCCTGAAGCTTTCTTT	CASSSGPTGGPEAFF
TRBV28	TRBD1	many	TRBJ2-1	TGTGCCAGCAGTTTTCCAGGGGGCTACAATGAGCAGTTCTTC	CASSFPGGYNEQFF
TRBV6-2/TRBV6-3	-	few	TRBJ2-7	TGTGCCAGCACGCGGTCCAGGGAAAGCTCCTACGAGCAGTACTTC	CASTRSRESSYEQYF
TRBV20-1	TRBD1	-	TRBJ2-4	TGCAGTGCTAGACAGGGGGCCGGCGGATCGCTAGCCAAAAACATTCAGTACTTC	CSARQGAGGSLAKNIQYF
TRBV15	-	-	TRBJ2-3	TGTGCCACCAGCGGAGGACAGAGCACAGATACGCAGTATTTT	CATSGGQSTDTQYF
TRBV27	TRBD1	few	TRBJ1-4	TGTGCCAGCAGCCGGACAGGGGGCAGGAGTGAAAAACTGTTTTTT	CASSRTGGRSEKLFF
TRBV20-1	-	many	TRBJ2-1	TGCAGTGCTAGAGATCTTATCCAGGGTCGGGAGCAGTTCTTC	CSARDLIQGREQFF
TRBV7-2	-	-	TRBJ2-7	TGTGCCAGCAGCTTAGATTCGCGTGGCCCCTACGAGCAGTACTTC	CASSLDSRGPYEQYF
TRBV11-2	TRBD1	-	TRBJ1-2	TGTGCCAGCACTAGACAGGGCGAGGGAGGCTACACCTTC	CASTRQGEGGYTF
TRBV11-2	-	few	TRBJ1-4	TGTGCCAGCAGCCCGAGGGCCGGGACGGTCTATAGGAGGGATGAAAAACTGTTTTTT	CASSPRAGTVYRRDEKLFF
TRBV12-3/TRBV12-4	TRBD1	few	TRBJ1-1	TGTGCCAGCAGTTTGCAGGGGGCGATAGGTGAAGCTTTCTTT	CASSLQGAIGEAFF
TRBV24-1	TRBD1	many	TRBJ2-3	TGTGCCACCAGTGTGCGGGACAGGAGCACAGATACGCAGTATTTT	CATSVRDRSTDTQYF
TRBV5-1	-	many	TRBJ1-1	TGCGCCAGCAGCTTGGCCAACCAGGTGAACACTGAAGCTTTCTTT	CASSLANQVNTEAFF
TRBV7-9	-	-	TRBJ2-7	TGTGCCAGCAGCTTAGGACTGACGGCGCAGTACTTC	CASSLGLTAQYF
TRBV5-4	TRBD2	few	TRBJ2-3	TGTGCCAGCAGCTCCCTAGCGGGAGGGGGTGGTACGCAGTATTTT	CASSSLAGGGGTQYF
TRBV7-2	-	many	TRBJ2-1	TGTGCCAGCAGCTTAACGCCGAACCCCTATCCAAATGAGCAGTTCTTC	CASSLTPNPYPNEQFF
TRBV7-2	TRBD1	many	TRBJ2-1	TGTGCCAGCAGCAACAACAGGGGGTTACAATTGAGTGAGCAGTTCTTC	CASSNNRGLQLSEQFF
TRBV15	-	few	TRBJ2-3	TGTGCCACCAGCAGAGAGGCTCTATCGGATACGCAGTATTTT	CATSREALSDTQYF
TRBV20-1	-	-	TRBJ2-1	TGCAGTGTTAACCCCATAAGGGAACGGGCTATTTACAATGAGCAGTTCTTC	CSVNPIRERAIYNEQFF
TRBV4-2	-	few	TRBJ2-5	TGTGCCAGCAGCCAAGATTTGAGGGAGCAAGAGACCCAGTACTTC	CASSQDLREQETQYF
TRBV10-1	TRBD1	-	TRBJ2-7	TGCGCCAGCAGTTGGACAGGGAGCACCTACGAGCAGTACTTC	CASSWTGSTYEQYF
TRBV12-3/TRBV12-4	TRBD2	many	TRBJ2-2	TGTGCCACCAGACGGCTAGCGGGGGCCTCGAACACCGGGGAGCTGTTTTTT	CATRRLAGASNTGELFF
TRBV24-1	TRBD2	-	TRBJ2-3	TGTGCCACCAGTGACCCCGGCCTAGCGGGCACAGATACGCAGTATTTT	CATSDPGLAGTDTQYF
TRBV5-1	-	few	TRBJ1-2	TGCGCCAGCAGACTGGGGGGGGCCAGCTATGGCTACACCTTC	CASRLGGASYGYTF
TRBV7-6	-	many	TRBJ1-1	TGTGCCAGCAGTCCGACAGTACAGAACACTGAAGCTTTCTTT	CASSPTVQNTEAFF
TRBV6-2/TRBV6-3	-	-	TRBJ2-1	TGTGCCAGCAGCCCCGGACTAATCCATGAGCAGTTCTTC	CASSPGLIHEQFF
TRBV7-8	-	-	TRBJ1-6	TGTGCCAGCAGCTTAACTTACAGCCTTGCTAATTCACCCCTCCACTTT	CASSLTYSLANSPLHF
TRBV7-3	-	-	TRBJ1-1	TGTGCCAGCAGCCCGAACGGGGTAGTAGAAAGAAACACTGAAGCTTTCTTT	CASSPNGVVERNTEAFF
TRBV3-1	-	few	TRBJ2-7	TGTGCCAGCAGCCGCCGGGGGGCTCCGGGTGAGCAGTACTTC	CASSRRGAPGEQYF
TRBV29-1	-	many	TRBJ2-1	TGCAGCGTTGAAGCGACTGGAGTCCAAACCCCCTACAATGAGCAGTTCTTC	CSVEATGVQTPYNEQFF
TRBV20-1	TRBD2	-	TRBJ2-1	TGCAGTGCTCTACGACTAGCGGGAGGGCCCTATGAGCAGTTCTTC	CSALRLAGGPYEQFF
TRBV6-2/TRBV6-3	-	few	TRBJ2-7	TGTGCCAGCAGGAGTCGACGGCCGAGAAGCCACGAGCAGTACTTC	CASRSRRPRSHEQYF
TRBV11-1	-	few	TRBJ2-1	TGTGCCAGCAAGATTACGAGCTCCTACAATGAGCAGTTCTTC	CASKITSSYNEQFF
TRBV20-1	TRBD2	-	TRBJ2-7	TGCAGTGCATATAGCGGGAGTAAGTACGAGCAGTACTTC	CSAYSGSKYEQYF
TRBV25-1	-	few	TRBJ2-1	TGTGCCAGCAGTGATGGGACCGGATGGGGCGATGAGCAGTTCTTC	CASSDGTGWGDEQFF
TRBV20-1	-	few	TRBJ2-5	TGCAGTGCTAGACACATGGAGACCCAGTACTTC	CSARHMETQYF
TRBV7-8	TRBD2	few	TRBJ2-1	TGTGCCAGCAGCCGCCGGGAGGGCCTCTACAATGAGCAGTTCTTC	CASSRREGLYNEQFF
TRBV12-3/TRBV12-4	-	-	TRBJ2-2	TGTGCCAGCAGTCCCGGGGGCAGAATTAACACCGGGGAGCTGTTTTTT	CASSPGGRINTGELFF
TRBV11-2	-	-	TRBJ1-1	TGTGCCAGCAGCTTCGGGTTGGCTCCTGCCGCTGAGAACACTGAAGCTTTCTTT	CASSFGLAPAAENTEAFF